This entry features one T cell receptor beta chain sequence. The antigen it binds to is not known. Per-nucleotide qualities are absent, and no much larger clonotype sits a single base away. TCRbeta CDR3 regions were amplified from genomic DNA using the immunoSEQ Assay, a bias-controlled multiplex PCR. Turning to the authors' computational methods: The number of nucleated cells in each sample was estimated from the amplification of reference gene primers within the assay. To quantify the absolute abundance of each unique TCRbeta CDR3 rearrangement, sequence reads were collapsed and filtered. For each sample, productive Simpson clonality was calculated as the square root of Simpson's diversity index over productive rearrangements. Not all clones reach the TCRdb copy of this immuneACCESS table, which keeps in-frame sequences only. Checked studies attribute under half of the gap to unresolved V genes and leave the rest unexplained. V and J calls and clone size are those listed in that table; D and trimming were worked out from the DNA. Across this sample there are 130,000 or so clones, with 75% to 90% seen only once. Approximately 28% of the sample is taken by the ten largest.

From the cysteine through the phenylalanine, the CDR3 covers 14 amino acids. The only DNA kept is the CDR3, 42 bases in frame from the first base. V and J lose 4 bases and 10 bases, and a span of 14 bases separates them. Reading the germline V gene gives CDR1 SGHDN and CDR2 FVKESK. Whole blood was collected in K2EDTA tubes by collaborating institutions according to the institutions' own protocols. For TCRbeta analysis, collaborators shipped samples in one of three forms: frozen whole blood, isolated PBMCs, or DNA extracted from either of those sample types. This sample is drawn from a study of blood T cell repertoires in COVID-19 (dated by TCRdb to about 2020). In terms of the full investigation: Samples from collaborators originated in the United States, Italy and Spain and spanned both the acute and convalescent phases of COVID-19. Deeply sampled blood TCRbeta repertoires from subjects exposed to, actively infected with, or recovered from COVID-19 were included in the dataset. The sample metadata nearly always contained a de-identified subject ID, COVID-19 status, age in years and sex. The repertoires were made available in a free public database intended to serve as a resource for research on the immune response to SARS-CoV-2. The prospective study material was composed of cDNA or gDNA derived from T cells, B-cell-depleted T cells, or PBMCs. The samples were drawn from the first 160 participants of the ongoing ImmuneRACE study and from about 1,200 subjects provided by 6 global collaborators. HLA class I and class II types, where available, came from metadata supplied by the sample provider rather than from assay-based typing.

Points the paper makes about the study in general: Clinical and demographic metadata were provided uncurated, with the amount varying by source and participant.

This sequence was found in a man in his sixties or seventies with active or convalescent COVID-19. The receptor chain draws on TRBV14 and TRBJ1-6; 6 matching bases give a weak D call of TRBD1. Sequencing was performed on peripheral blood. The DNA sequence follows: TGTGCCAGCAGCCCCCGACAGGATACCTCACCCCTCCACTTT. Its translation reads: CASSPRQDTSPLHF.